Reported below is one T cell receptor (beta chain). Its recognized antigen is unknown. It has no much larger one-base neighbor in the sample; base qualities were not kept. TCRbeta CDR3 regions were amplified from genomic DNA using the immunoSEQ Assay, a bias-controlled multiplex PCR. Under the source paper's analysis protocol: Within the assay, amplification of reference gene primers was used to estimate how many nucleated cells each sample contained. To quantify the absolute abundance of each unique TCRbeta CDR3 rearrangement, sequence reads were collapsed and filtered. For each sample, productive Simpson clonality was calculated by taking the square root of Simpson's diversity index across productive rearrangements. TCRdb stores this immuneACCESS table with in-frame sequences only. Part of the clones is absent; in the studies checked, under half of the shortfall reflects unresolved V genes, and no reason is known for the rest. That table gives V, J and clone size, and the DNA gave D and trimming. For this sample the table gives over 350,000 clones, of which around 89% were detected only once. The top ten clonotypes cover 0.9% to 1.5% of the sample.

This entry comes from a study of blood T cell repertoires in COVID-19 (dated by TCRdb to 2018 to 2021). In the study overall: The collaborator samples originated in the United States, Italy and Spain and spanned the acute and convalescent phases of COVID-19. The material from the prospective study consisted of cDNA or gDNA derived from T cells, B-cell-depleted T cells, or PBMCs. Deeply sampled blood TCRbeta repertoires from subjects exposed to, actively infected with, or recovered from COVID-19 were included in the dataset. A freely available public database, intended as a resource for researchers studying the immune response to SARS-CoV-2, is where the repertoires were released. Samples came from the ongoing ImmuneRACE study (first 160 participants) plus 1,254 subjects from 6 global collaborators. A de-identified subject ID, COVID-19 status, age in years and sex were almost always included in the sample metadata. Where available, HLA class I and class II types were taken from metadata supplied by the sample provider and were not determined by assay-based typing.

The CDR3 has 13 amino acids, counting the end cysteine and phenylalanine. CDR3 DNA only is kept here, 39 bases in frame from base 1. The germline V and J ends show losses of 1 base and 5 bases respectively, and no gene match explains 3 bases of the junction. CDR1 and CDR2 are drawn from the germline V gene (reference sequence): GTSNPN, SVGIG. The paper's findings and limits, for the study overall: The amount of clinical and demographic metadata varied by source and participant and was provided uncurated.

Participants in the prospective study were aged roughly 18 to 89 years, lived in over 20 United States geographic areas, and enrolled through a virtual design. In the prospective study, participants were assigned to cohorts based on the clinical history participants reported in a screening survey and a study questionnaire. ImmuneRACE Cohort 3 recovered participants were defined by two consecutive negative NP/OP PCR tests, healthcare professional clearance, or symptom resolution. Each participant in the prospective study had whole blood, serum and a nasopharyngeal or oropharyngeal swab collected by mobile phlebotomists. Prospective study participants could optionally give additional blood draws and questionnaires over an approximately two-month period. Before DNA extraction, blood samples from the prospective study were shipped at room temperature or frozen.

Specimen: PBMCs or T cells enriched from blood (not recorded which). The receptor chain draws on TRBV30 and TRBJ1-1; 8 nucleotides in the junction match TRBD1. The TCR originated in a woman between 18 and 29 years old who had recovered from COVID-19. This receptor has the CDR3 CAWSGQGQTEAFF. The DNA sequence reads TGTGCCTGGAGTGGACAGGGGCAAACTGAAGCTTTCTTT.